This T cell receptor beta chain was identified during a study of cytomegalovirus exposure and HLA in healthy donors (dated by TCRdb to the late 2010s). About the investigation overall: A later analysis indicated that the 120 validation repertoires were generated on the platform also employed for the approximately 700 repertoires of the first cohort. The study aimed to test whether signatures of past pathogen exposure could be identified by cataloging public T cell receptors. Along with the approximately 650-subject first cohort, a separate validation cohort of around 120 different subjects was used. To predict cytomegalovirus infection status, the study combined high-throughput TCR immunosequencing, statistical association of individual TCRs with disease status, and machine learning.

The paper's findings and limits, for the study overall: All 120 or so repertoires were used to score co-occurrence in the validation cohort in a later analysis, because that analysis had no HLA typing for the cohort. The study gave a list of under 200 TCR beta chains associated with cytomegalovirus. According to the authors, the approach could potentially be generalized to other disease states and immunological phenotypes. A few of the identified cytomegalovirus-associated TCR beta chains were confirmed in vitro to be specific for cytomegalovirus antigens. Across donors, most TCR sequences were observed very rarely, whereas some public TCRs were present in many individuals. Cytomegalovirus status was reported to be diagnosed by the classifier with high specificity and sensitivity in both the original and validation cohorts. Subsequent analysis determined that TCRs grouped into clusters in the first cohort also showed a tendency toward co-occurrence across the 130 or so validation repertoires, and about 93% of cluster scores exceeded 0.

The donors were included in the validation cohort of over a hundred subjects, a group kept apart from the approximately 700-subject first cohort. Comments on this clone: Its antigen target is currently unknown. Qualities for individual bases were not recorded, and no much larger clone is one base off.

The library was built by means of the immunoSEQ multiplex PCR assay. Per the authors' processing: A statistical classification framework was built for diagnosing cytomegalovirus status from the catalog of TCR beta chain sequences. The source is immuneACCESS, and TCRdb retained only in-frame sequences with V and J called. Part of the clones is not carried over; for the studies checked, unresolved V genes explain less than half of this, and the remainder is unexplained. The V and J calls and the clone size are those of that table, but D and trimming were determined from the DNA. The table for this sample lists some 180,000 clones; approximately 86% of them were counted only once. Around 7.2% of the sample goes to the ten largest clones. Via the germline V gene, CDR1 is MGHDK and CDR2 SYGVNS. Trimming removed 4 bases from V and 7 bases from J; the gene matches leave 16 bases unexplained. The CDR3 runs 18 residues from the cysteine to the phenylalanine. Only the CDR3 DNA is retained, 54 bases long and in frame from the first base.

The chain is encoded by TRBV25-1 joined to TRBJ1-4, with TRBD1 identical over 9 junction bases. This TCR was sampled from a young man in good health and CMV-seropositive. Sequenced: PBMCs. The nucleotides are TGTGCCAGCAGTGGGGGTACAGGGGGCGACGCCGCGGGTGAAAAACTGTTTTTT. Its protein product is CASSGGTGGDAAGEKLFF.